These 11 T cell receptor beta chains were sequenced from one sample in a study of blood T cells in healthy people across ages. It was with a sample-barcoded 5' primer and a J-beta primer mix that a second PCR of roughly 6 to 11 cycles was run. TCRdb re-called the 5' RACE reads through MiXCR, storing one row per CDR3 protein. The data contain fewer than 1 million distinct CDR3 sequences, under 45% of them seen just once; the ten biggest clones take up roughly 19%. The sequencing input was blood. The receptors derive from a man aged 55 to 70 in good health.

The J gene is TRBJ1-5, the V gene TRBV20-1; 7 nucleotides match TRBD1. With 5 bases clipped from V and 6 bases from J, the junction kept 13 bases outside the gene matches. The CDR3 length is 15 residues. Germline V gene sequence: CDR1 DFQATT, CDR2 SNEGSKA (reference sequence). Here the CDR3 DNA reads TGCAGTGCTTCCCCATCGGGACAGTACGGTCAGCCCCAGCATTTT. Amino acid sequence: CSASPSGQYGQPQHF.

Ten or more counts support this clonotype. This chain uses TRBV9 with TRBJ1-1, with D unclear. The CDR3 has 13 amino acids. Germline lookup yields CDR1 SGDLS and CDR2 YYNGEE. The V end was cut by 1 base, the J end by 1 base, with 5 bases between. Here the CDR3 DNA reads TGTGCCAGCAGCGTAAAGCCGAACACTGAAGCTTTCTTT. As protein: CASSVKPNTEAFF.

The rearrangement links TRBV6-6 to TRBJ2-3; a weak D match, TRBD1 (5 bases). Germline values: CDR1 MNHNY, CDR2 SVGAGI (reference sequence). The CDR3 is made up of 14 amino acids. With 0 bases removed from V and 6 bases from J, the gap between germline ends came to 10 bases. CDR3 protein: CASSYSIGADTQYF. CDR3 nucleotide sequence: TGTGCCAGCAGTTACTCAATAGGGGCCGATACGCAGTATTTT.

This clonotype was seen only once. The V and J genes are TRBV7-6 and TRBJ1-1; D may be TRBD1 (5 bases). The V and J ends lost 5 bases and 2 bases respectively, with 24 bases between them. The CDR3 length is 18 residues. Germline loops: CDR1 SGHVS, CDR2 FNYEAQ. CDR3 DNA sequence: TGTGCCAGCAGCGGGATTCTTGGCCCCCCGGGGGTTAACACTGAAGCTTTCTTT. Protein product: CASSGILGPPGVNTEAFF.

This clonotype was seen a handful of times. The chain links TRBV20-1 to TRBJ2-7; possible D gene TRBD2, 5 bases. Trimming pared 6 bases from V and 5 bases from J, leaving 14 bases between. CDR1 is DFQATT, CDR2 SNEGSKA, per germline (reference sequence). The CDR3 is 12 residues long. The CDR3 DNA follows: TGCAGTGCGCGCTTGGGAGCTAACGAGCAGTACTTC. Protein sequence: CSARLGANEQYF.

This clonotype was observed at least ten times. The chain recombines TRBV4-3 with TRBJ2-7, with 10 bases identical to TRBD1. The CDR3 runs 16 residues. Germline loops: CDR1 LGHNA, CDR2 YSLEER. V trimming: 4 bases; J trimming: 1 base; junction bases outside the gene matches: 7. As DNA, the CDR3 is TGCGCCAGCAGCCCGTACCCGGGACAGGGGTCCTACGAGCAGTACTTC. This translates into CASSPYPGQGSYEQYF.

The chain recombines TRBV12-3 or TRBV12-4 with TRBJ1-6; D remains unclear. CDR3 size: 13 residues. V was clipped by 3 bases and J by 8 bases, with 8 bases between them. The CDR3 here is CASSFRADSPLHF. The CDR3, as DNA: TGTGCCAGCAGTTTCCGGGCAGATTCACCCCTCCACTTT.

In its sample, this clonotype was seen a few times. This chain connects TRBV29-1 to TRBJ2-3; TRBD1 aligns across 7 bases. V lost 4 bases and J lost 3; bases outside the gene matches: 7. This CDR3 is built from 14 residues. The V gene's germline CDR1 is SQVTM and CDR2 ANQGSEA. CDR3 nucleotides: TGCAGCGTTGCTGACAGGGTGATAACAGATACGCAGTATTTT. Translating gives CSVADRVITDTQYF.

V and J are TRBV7-2 and TRBJ1-6; 7 nucleotides match TRBD1. The germline V gene has CDR1 SGHTA and CDR2 FQGNSA. The CDR3 has 15 residues. J gave up 9 bases and V 1 base, and 6 bases lay outside the gene matches. CDR3 nucleotides: TGTGCCAGCAGCTTAGAGAGACAGGGTGGTTCACCCCTCCACTTT. Its translation: CASSLERQGGSPLHF.

The chain couples TRBV7-2 to TRBJ2-7; 8 bases fit TRBD1. V dropped 5 bases and J dropped 3; count of bases not matched to a gene: 9. The CDR3 covers 15 residues. The V gene's germline CDR1 is SGHTA and CDR2 FQGNSA. CDR3 sequence (DNA): TGTGCCAGCAGCCGAGACACAGGGGGGTACTACGAGCAGTACTTC. This encodes CASSRDTGGYYEQYF.

Many counts were recorded for this clonotype. The J gene is TRBJ1-2, the V gene TRBV7-2, with D unresolved. V lost 5 bases and J lost 5, with 9 bases in between. This CDR3 is built from 12 residues. Germline V lookup: CDR1 SGHTA, CDR2 FQGNSA. CDR3 DNA: TGTGCCAGCAGCCCTCAAGGATATGGCTACACCTTC. Amino acids: CASSPQGYGYTF.